This entry lists 15 T cell receptor beta chains sequenced from one sample in a study of blood T cell repertoires in COVID-19. Sequencing was performed with immunoSEQ multiplex PCR; in TCRdb, only in-frame clones are kept and a portion is missing. Of tens of thousands of clones in the sample, around four fifths were seen once. The specimen sequenced was peripheral blood. Receptors were obtained from a woman in her 70s with active or convalescent COVID-19.

The rearrangement links TRBV28 to TRBJ1-2, with D uncertain. Germline V gene data show CDR1 as MDHEN and CDR2 as SYDVKM. The CDR3 is 11 amino acids. Between the trimmed V and J ends, which lost 1 base and 7 bases, there was a span of 4 bases. The CDR3 loop is CASSLSGGYTF. The CDR3 DNA follows: TGTGCCAGCAGTTTATCGGGTGGCTACACCTTC.

The J gene is TRBJ1-6, the V gene TRBV4-2; D ambiguous. Germline CDR1 is LGHNA and CDR2 is YNFKEQ. CDR3 length equals 18 residues. V was trimmed by 2 bases and J by 13 bases, leaving 27 bases between them. The CDR3: CASSQPTADSSSFLPLHF. DNA for the CDR3: TGTGCCAGCAGCCAACCCACAGCGGATTCCAGTTCCTTTTTGCCCCTCCACTTT.

This chain's CDR3 is CAIWGRPQHF. In DNA form, the CDR3 reads TGTGCCATCTGGGGGCGGCCCCAGCATTTT. The rearrangement links TRBV10-3 to TRBJ1-5; D perhaps matches TRBD1 (6 bases). The germline V gene has CDR1 ENHRY and CDR2 SYGVKD. V lost 8 bases, J lost 9 bases, and 8 bases lay in between. The CDR3 totals 10 residues.

The V gene is TRBV5-3, the J gene TRBJ2-7; D is perhaps TRBD2 (5 bases). TRBV5-3 is recorded as an ORF, its role being uncertain. V dropped 4 bases and J dropped 3 bases, with 17 bases sitting between them. The CDR3 consists of 15 residues. CDR3 region: CARSPIVGGYYEQYF. The CDR3 nucleotides are TGTGCCAGAAGCCCTATCGTGGGCGGGTACTACGAGCAGTACTTC.

V usage is TRBV6-4 and J usage is TRBJ2-1; 8 bases line up with TRBD1. Germline V lookup: CDR1 MRHNA, CDR2 SNTAGT. After removal of 6 bases from V and 9 bases from J, the junction contained 10 bases not matched to a gene. The length of the CDR3 is 14 residues. Here the CDR3 reads CASRPGQESSEQFF. CDR3 nucleotide sequence: TGTGCCAGCAGACCGGGACAGGAGTCCAGTGAGCAGTTCTTC.

In this sample, this clone turned up once. An end of the junction differs from the germline gene, which may be a read error. The CDR3 is CASSLGDMETGHF. DNA for the CDR3: TGTGCCAGCAGCTTAGGGGACATGGAGACAGGGCATTTT. V is TRBV11-2 and J is TRBJ2-3; 7 bases agree with TRBD1. This CDR3 region has 13 residues. Germline values: CDR1 SGHAT, CDR2 FQNNGV.

The chain carries TRBV28 and TRBJ2-7, with D perhaps matching TRBD1 (8 bases). Germline CDR1 is MDHEN and CDR2 is SYDVKM. V lost 6 bases, J lost 6 bases, and 24 bases lay in between. The CDR3 runs to 16 residues. This chain's CDR3 is CASRPGTGWTRSEQYF. Here the CDR3 DNA reads TGTGCCAGCAGGCCAGGGACAGGTTGGACTAGAAGCGAGCAGTACTTC.

The rearrangement joins TRBV11-2 to TRBJ1-2, with a weak D call TRBD1 (5 bases). The CDR3 is 14 amino acids. Per germline, CDR1 SGHAT and CDR2 FQNNGV. The germline V and J ends were trimmed by 7 bases and 4 bases, with 16 bases remaining between them. The CDR3 protein is CASTRWGETYGYTF. The CDR3 DNA sequence: TGTGCCAGCACCCGGTGGGGGGAAACCTATGGCTACACCTTC.

In its sample, this clone was seen once. V usage is TRBV5-1 and J usage is TRBJ2-5, with 7 bases that match TRBD1. The CDR3 has 17 residues. Trimming took 0 bases from V and 0 from J; bases not matched to a gene: 8. CDR1 and CDR2 from the germline V gene are SGHRS and YFSETQ. CDR3 region: CASSLGRTGTYQETQYF. DNA of the CDR3: TGCGCCAGCAGCTTGGGTCGGACAGGAACGTACCAAGAGACCCAGTACTTC.

Written as DNA, the CDR3 is TGCGCCAGCAGCCAGTATACCGGGACAGGGGCGGTAGGGGGTGAAAAACTGTTTTTT. Its protein is CASSQYTGTGAVGGEKLFF. The chain couples TRBV4-3 to TRBJ1-4; 10 bases line up with TRBD1. Germline lookup yields CDR1 LGHNA and CDR2 YSLEER. The CDR3 has 19 residues. With V trimmed by 3 bases and J by 7 bases, 17 bases remained unmatched.

The V gene is TRBV5-4, the J gene TRBJ1-2, with TRBD1 matching 10 bases. The CDR3 runs to 15 residues. Germline CDR1 reads SGHNT; CDR2 reads YYREEE (reference sequence). V lost 4 bases, J lost 2 bases, and 5 bases stayed unmatched. CDR3 nucleotides: TGTGCCAGCAGCCGGGACAGGGGAGGAAACTATGGCTACACCTTC. This translates into CASSRDRGGNYGYTF.

The chain is built from TRBV6-1 and TRBJ1-4; a weak D match, TRBD1 (5 bases). Trimming took off 3 bases at V and 7 bases at J, with 18 bases between the two ends. Germline loops: CDR1 MNHNS, CDR2 SASEGT. There are 16 residues in the CDR3. For the CDR3, the DNA is TGTGCCAGCAGTGACCATGGAGGGGCAGCCAGTGAAAAACTGTTTTTT. This translates into CASSDHGGAASEKLFF.

The chain employs TRBV18 and TRBJ2-3; 16 bases fit TRBD2. The CDR3 length is 17 residues. Germline CDR1 and CDR2: KGHSH and LQKENI. V trimming: 3 bases; J trimming: 4 bases; junction bases outside the gene matches: 4. The CDR3 region is CASSPGTSGGAADTQYF. DNA of the CDR3: TGTGCCAGCTCACCCGGGACTAGCGGGGGGGCCGCAGATACGCAGTATTTT.

The chain has TRBV4-1 and TRBJ1-2; 7 bases fit TRBD1. Germline lookup yields CDR1 MGHRA and CDR2 YSYEKL. The CDR3 has 16 amino acids. V trimming: 3 bases; J trimming: 5 bases; junction bases outside the gene matches: 12. DNA for the CDR3: TGCGCCAGCAGCCACTCTAGGGGGCGCGACCTATATGGCTACACCTTC. Translated, it gives CASSHSRGRDLYGYTF.

This clone appeared once. The chain has TRBV5-1 and TRBJ1-4, with 8 bases aligning to TRBD1. Trimming at V came to 1 base and at J to 8 bases, leaving 7 bases not matched to a gene. The CDR3 runs 15 residues. CDR1 SGHRS and CDR2 YFSETQ come from the germline V gene. CDR3 amino acids: CASSLTGQGGEKLFF. The CDR3 DNA follows: TGCGCCAGCAGCTTGACCGGACAGGGAGGGGAAAAACTGTTTTTT. Looking up the rest from reference TRBV5-1 and TRBJ1-4 gives the full variable domain: KAGVTQTPRYLIKTRGQQVTLSCSPISGHRSVSWYQQTPGQGLQFLFEYFSETQRNKGNFPGRFSGRQFSNSRSEMNVSTLELGDSALYLCASSLTGQGGEKLFFGSGTQLSVL.